A single sample is the source of the 19 T cell receptor beta chains below, sequenced in a study of Tregs in tolerant kidney transplant recipients. Recipients received nonmyeloablative bone marrow transplants from related graft donors, with transient mixed chimerism. Clones were read by immunoSEQ multiplex PCR, and TCRdb kept only the in-frame ones, dropping some. The sample lists around 86,000 clones; roughly 90% were seen once. Sequenced material: CD4+ T cells from blood (PBMCs), taken 24 months after the transplant. These receptors all come from a human patient who received a combined kidney and bone marrow transplant. Some of the T cells may derive from the graft donor.

The V call is TRBV5-1, the J call TRBJ2-1; 11 positions agree with TRBD1. This CDR3 contains 14 residues. Germline-derived CDR1 and CDR2 are SGHRS and YFSETQ. V dropped 4 bases and J dropped 6; count of bases not matched to a gene: 3. The CDR3 bases are TGCGCCAGCAGCCCGGGGACAGGGGGCAATGAGCAGTTCTTC. Translating it yields CASSPGTGGNEQFF.

The chain recombines TRBV11-2 with TRBJ2-5; D is perhaps TRBD1 (6 bases). The CDR3 loop spans 14 amino acids. V was trimmed by 2 bases and J by 4 bases, leaving 11 bases between them. Germline CDR1 is SGHAT and CDR2 is FQNNGV. The CDR3 DNA reads as TGTGCCAGCAGCTTAAACAGGGTTGGAGAGACCCAGTACTTC. As protein: CASSLNRVGETQYF.

The V and J genes are TRBV11-2 and TRBJ2-5; D is uncertain. The germline gives CDR1 SGHAT, CDR2 FQNNGV. The CDR3 extends over 16 amino acids. The V end was cut by 2 bases, the J end by 3 bases, with 16 bases between. In nucleotides, the CDR3 is TGTGCCAGCAGCTTATCATATGGTTGGAGAGAAGAGACCCAGTACTTC. This codes for CASSLSYGWREETQYF.

This chain joins TRBV5-1 and TRBJ1-3; D unclear. This CDR3 is built from 16 residues. The V gene's germline CDR1 is SGHRS and CDR2 YFSETQ. V gave up 4 bases and J gave up 0 bases, with 14 bases separating them. The CDR3 sequence is CASSREGGSSGNTIYF. Written as DNA, the CDR3 is TGCGCCAGCAGCAGGGAAGGTGGGAGCTCTGGAAACACCATATATTTT.

J is TRBJ2-3 and V is TRBV11-2; 11 bases agree with TRBD2. This CDR3 has 16 residues. CDR1 is SGHAT, CDR2 FQNNGV, per germline. V shed 6 bases and J 5 bases; nucleotides not matched to a gene: 10. This CDR3 is CASRKVSGRALDTQYF. CDR3 nucleotide sequence: TGTGCCAGCAGAAAAGTTAGCGGGAGGGCCCTAGATACGCAGTATTTT. The variable domain in full, completed from reference TRBV11-2 and TRBJ2-3, reads EAGVAQSPRYKIIEKRQSVAFWCNPISGHATLYWYQQILGQGPKLLIQFQNNGVVDDSQLPKDRFSAERLKGVDSTLKIQPAKLEDSAVYLCASRKVSGRALDTQYFGPGTRLTVL.

The V call is TRBV19, the J call TRBJ2-5, with D possibly being TRBD2 (6 bases). V was shortened by 5 bases and J by 4 bases, with 17 bases between the two germline ends. The germline gives CDR1 LNHDA, CDR2 SQIVND (reference sequence). The CDR3 runs 15 residues. The CDR3 sequence: CASSPRRRVGETQYF. The CDR3 DNA sequence: TGTGCCAGTAGTCCGCGCCGGAGGGTTGGAGAGACCCAGTACTTC. Looking up the rest from reference TRBV19 and TRBJ2-5 gives the full variable domain: DGGITQSPKYLFRKEGQNVTLSCEQNLNHDAMYWYRQDPGQGLRLIYYSQIVNDFQKGDIAEGYSVSREKKESFPLTVTSAQKNPTAFYLCASSPRRRVGETQYFGPGTRLLVL.

This chain links TRBV7-8 with TRBJ2-2, with 7 bases matching TRBD1. From germline, CDR1 is SGHVS and CDR2 FQNEAQ. The CDR3 spans 15 residues. V was clipped by 4 bases and J by 7 bases; unmatched bases: 9. This CDR3 is CASSYSGGVSGELFF. The CDR3 DNA is TGTGCCAGCAGCTACTCAGGGGGTGTCAGCGGGGAGCTGTTTTTT.

The genes are TRBV15 and TRBJ1-2; 7 bases line up with TRBD1. Germline V CDR1 and CDR2: LNHNV, YYDKDF (reference sequence). The length of the CDR3 is 16 residues. V was pared by 0 bases and J by 5 bases, with 9 bases of the junction left unmatched. Written as DNA, the CDR3 is TGTGCCACCAGCAGAGATAGGTGGGACAGCCGGTATGGCTACACCTTC. Translating gives CATSRDRWDSRYGYTF.

This clone was detected a few times. The chain's CDR3 is CASSSQGLAKNIQYF. DNA of the CDR3: TGTGCCAGCAGTTCACAGGGTCTAGCCAAAAACATTCAGTACTTC. The chain links TRBV6-6 to TRBJ2-4; D is perhaps TRBD1 (6 bases). V lost 4 bases to trimming and J lost 0 bases, with 10 bases between them. Germline V gene lookup returns CDR1 MNHNY and CDR2 SVGAGI (reference sequence). CDR3 length: 15 residues.

The rearrangement uses TRBV4-3 and TRBJ2-1, with a tentative D call TRBD2 (5 bases). Trimming removed 0 bases from V and 1 base from J, with 13 bases in between. Germline V gene lookup returns CDR1 LGHNA and CDR2 YSLEER. The CDR3 runs to 17 residues. Written as DNA, the CDR3 is TGCGCCAGCAGCCAAGAAATGGTCGGACTTTCCTACAATGAGCAGTTCTTC. Translating it yields CASSQEMVGLSYNEQFF.

In this sample, this clone turned up a few times. The chain recombines TRBV9 with TRBJ2-1; a possible D gene is TRBD1 (6 bases). CDR1 SGDLS and CDR2 YYNGEE come from the germline V gene. CDR3 length: 13 residues. V lost 4 bases, J lost 2 bases, and 7 bases lay in between. The CDR3 is CASSQGTYNEQFF. CDR3 DNA sequence: TGTGCCAGCAGCCAGGGGACCTACAATGAGCAGTTCTTC.

In this sample, this clone turned up once. The chain links TRBV15 to TRBJ1-2, with 12 bases that match TRBD1. Per the germline V gene, CDR1 is LNHNV and CDR2 is YYDKDF (reference sequence). After removal of 0 bases from V and 6 bases from J, the junction contained 8 bases not matched to a gene. The CDR3 covers 17 residues. The CDR3 loop reads CATSRDRGGTGGHGYTF. For the CDR3, the DNA is TGTGCCACCAGCAGAGATAGGGGAGGGACAGGGGGCCATGGCTACACCTTC.

This chain links TRBV19 with TRBJ2-7; TRBD2 matches at 13 bases. Looked up from germline, CDR1 is LNHDA and CDR2 is SQIVND (reference sequence). Losses at the gene ends were 3 bases for V and 2 bases for J; bases not matched to a gene: 10. There are 18 residues in the CDR3. CDR3 in amino acids: CASSIGIWTSGRTYEQYF. CDR3 nucleotides: TGTGCCAGTAGTATCGGAATATGGACTAGCGGGAGAACCTACGAGCAGTACTTC.

V gene TRBV6-1 combines with J gene TRBJ2-7, with TRBD1 as a possible D gene (6 bases). This CDR3 is 14 amino acids long. Germline V gene data show CDR1 as MNHNS and CDR2 as SASEGT. The germline V and J ends were trimmed by 0 bases and 3 bases, with 9 bases remaining between them. CDR3 DNA sequence: TGTGCCAGCAGTGAAGCAGGGACAAACTACGAGCAGTACTTC. Translating it yields CASSEAGTNYEQYF.

This clone was seen a few times. This chain uses TRBV7-9 with TRBJ2-5; TRBD2 agrees at 12 bases. Germline lookup yields CDR1 SEHNR and CDR2 FQNEAQ (reference sequence). The ends lost 5 bases at V and 2 bases at J; junction bases unmatched: 6. The CDR3 sequence is 16 residues long. Here the CDR3 reads CASSPRTSGIQETQYF. The CDR3 DNA is TGTGCCAGCAGCCCAAGGACTAGCGGGATACAAGAGACCCAGTACTTC.

This clone appeared a single time. The rearrangement joins TRBV6-1 to TRBJ1-1; D gene unclear. Trimming removed 4 bases at V and 3 bases at J, with 12 bases between. Germline CDR1 MNHNS, CDR2 SASEGT. The CDR3 spans 14 residues. CDR3 DNA: TGTGCCAGCAGTGTGGGTTTCGGGGACACTGAAGCTTTCTTT. Translated, it gives CASSVGFGDTEAFF.

The chain links TRBV9 to TRBJ2-2; 8 bases agree with TRBD1. The germline V gene has CDR1 SGDLS and CDR2 YYNGEE. Losses at the gene ends were 3 bases for V and 3 bases for J; bases not matched to a gene: 13. The CDR3 runs to 18 residues. The CDR3 coding sequence is TGTGCCAGCAGCGCCACCCTGGGACAGGCCCTTCACACCGGGGAGCTGTTTTTT. This gives the protein CASSATLGQALHTGELFF.

Turning to this clone: The sample has other DNA sequences that encode this CDR3 too. The chain joins TRBV5-6 to TRBJ1-6; TRBD1 agrees at 7 bases. Germline CDR1 SGHDT, CDR2 YYEEEE. V was clipped by 5 bases and J by 7 bases; unmatched bases: 6. The CDR3 is made up of 14 amino acids. The CDR3 DNA follows: TGTGCCAGCAGTCGGGGACAGACGAATTCACCCCTCCACTTT. Protein sequence: CASSRGQTNSPLHF.

The rearrangement joins TRBV7-2 to TRBJ1-2, with D maybe TRBD1 (5 bases). Trimming left V 5 bases short and J 4 bases short, with 20 bases between. The CDR3 is 16 amino acids. The germline gives CDR1 SGHTA, CDR2 FQGNSA. The CDR3, as DNA: TGTGCCAGCAGCCCAGACCAGGGAGGAGTTCGCTATGGCTACACCTTC. Encoded protein: CASSPDQGGVRYGYTF.